The rows below give T cell receptor beta chains drawn from one sample of a study of T-cell memory formation after mild COVID-19. TCRdb re-called the 5' RACE reads with MiXCR, one entry per CDR3 protein. The profile shows some 13,000 distinct CDR3 sequences, 12% of them singletons. The sample taken for sequencing was PBMCs or a T cell subset sorted from them (not recorded which). All receptors derive from an adult woman who had mild COVID-19 (a few samples of this study predate the infection). Cell type and time point are not known. CDR3s include the opening cysteine and the closing phenylalanine or tryptophan. D genes are given only for firm matches. A clone size is listed for some rows: how often the clone was seen (once, few, many), or a class if it is expanded.

>many|TRBV19|-|TRBJ2-2
CASSIGLTGELFF
TGTGCCAGTAGTATCGGGTTGACCGGGGAGCTGTTTTTT
>medium-sized|TRBV5-5|-|TRBJ2-3
CASSLSASETQYF
TGTGCCAGCAGCTTGAGCGCTAGCGAGACGCAGTATTTT
>many|TRBV6-6|-|TRBJ2-7
CASSYDSAPGGANYEQYF
TGTGCCAGCAGTTACGACTCCGCCCCAGGGGGGGCTAACTACGAGCAGTACTTC
>many|TRBV6-6|-|TRBJ2-3
CASSYSGSGSDTQYF
TGTGCCAGCAGTTACTCGGGAAGCGGCTCAGATACGCAGTATTTT
>large|TRBV5-1|TRBD2|TRBJ2-1
CASSLAPLAGGYNEQFF
TGCGCCAGCAGCTTGGCCCCCCTAGCGGGGGGTTACAATGAGCAGTTCTTC
>many|TRBV2|-|TRBJ2-5
CASSLQGYETQYF
TGTGCCAGCAGTTTACAGGGTTACGAGACCCAGTACTTC
>many|TRBV12-3/TRBV12-4|-|TRBJ2-7
CASSFKGQPIYEQYF
TGTGCCAGCAGTTTTAAGGGGCAACCAATCTACGAGCAGTACTTC
>many|TRBV5-1|-|TRBJ2-4
CASMPNGGLAKNIQYF
TGCGCCAGCATGCCGAACGGGGGTCTAGCCAAAAACATTCAGTACTTC
>many|TRBV7-6|-|TRBJ1-4
CASSLRFAGNNEKLFF
TGTGCCAGCAGTCTCCGCTTCGCAGGAAATAATGAAAAACTGTTTTTT
>many|TRBV3-1|-|TRBJ2-3
CASSLLAVSTDTQYF
TGTGCCAGCAGCCTATTAGCAGTCAGCACAGATACGCAGTATTTT
>many|TRBV4-1|TRBD1|TRBJ1-1
CASSQGVPPGQGWTEAFF
TGCGCCAGCAGCCAAGGGGTTCCTCCTGGACAGGGATGGACTGAAGCTTTCTTT
>many|TRBV5-1|TRBD2|TRBJ2-7
CASSTPTSGSAYEQYF
TGCGCCAGCAGCACCCCTACTAGCGGGAGCGCTTACGAGCAGTACTTC
>many|TRBV6-2/TRBV6-3|TRBD1|TRBJ2-1
CASSYGTGGHNEQFF
TGTGCCAGCAGTTACGGGACAGGGGGCCACAATGAGCAGTTCTTC
>-|TRBV7-9|-|TRBJ2-3
CASSFRFSILGGTTDTQYF
TGTGCCAGCAGCTTTCGATTTAGTATTCTGGGGGGAACCACAGATACGCAGTATTTT
>many|TRBV12-3/TRBV12-4|TRBD1|TRBJ2-5
CASQDRDRETQYF
TGTGCCAGCCAGGACAGGGATAGAGAGACCCAGTACTTC
>many|TRBV4-2|-|TRBJ2-1
CASSQGSGPHNEQFF
TGTGCCAGCAGCCAGGGTAGCGGCCCACACAATGAGCAGTTCTTC
>many|TRBV9|TRBD1|TRBJ1-3
CASSAPGQGAGTIYF
TGTGCCAGCAGCGCGCCGGGACAGGGGGCCGGGACCATATATTTT
>many|TRBV20-1|TRBD2|TRBJ2-3
CSAPTSGAFTDTQYF
TGCAGTGCTCCGACTAGCGGGGCGTTCACAGATACGCAGTATTTT
>many|TRBV4-1|TRBD1|TRBJ1-5
CASSLDRGFNQPQHF
TGCGCCAGCAGCCTTGACAGGGGCTTCAATCAGCCCCAGCATTTT
>many|TRBV5-1|-|TRBJ1-1
CASSLEGLRGTEAFF
TGCGCCAGCAGCTTGGAGGGCCTGAGGGGGACTGAAGCTTTCTTT
>many|TRBV2|-|TRBJ1-5
CASTILLDQPQHF
TGTGCCAGCACCATCTTATTGGATCAGCCCCAGCATTTT
>many|TRBV4-1|-|TRBJ1-1
CASSQAQLNTEAFF
TGCGCCAGCAGCCAAGCGCAGCTGAACACTGAAGCTTTCTTT
>many|TRBV9|TRBD1|TRBJ1-1
CASSQWDREEGEAFF
TGTGCCAGCAGCCAGTGGGACAGGGAGGAAGGTGAAGCTTTCTTT
>many|TRBV30|TRBD1|TRBJ1-1
CAWTYTWGQGNTEAFF
TGTGCCTGGACCTACACATGGGGACAGGGGAACACTGAAGCTTTCTTT
>many|TRBV12-3/TRBV12-4|TRBD2|TRBJ2-7
CASSRLAGGSEEQYF
TGTGCCAGCAGCCGTTTAGCGGGAGGCTCGGAAGAGCAGTACTTC
>-|TRBV7-2|TRBD2|TRBJ2-5
CASRPSGGAPETQYF
TGTGCCAGCAGACCTAGCGGGGGGGCCCCAGAGACCCAGTACTTC
>many|TRBV23-1|-|TRBJ2-7
CASRRGQLGSYEQYF
TGCGCCAGCAGGCGAGGACAACTAGGAAGCTACGAGCAGTACTTC
>many|TRBV7-2|TRBD2|TRBJ2-7
CASSLESGRAGYEQYF
TGTGCCAGCAGCTTAGAGAGCGGGAGGGCCGGGTACGAGCAGTACTTC
>-|TRBV5-1|-|TRBJ2-7
CASSLASSLYEQYF
TGCGCCAGCAGCTTGGCCTCAAGCCTCTACGAGCAGTACTTC
>many|TRBV7-9|TRBD1|TRBJ2-7
CASSADRGTYEQYF
TGTGCCAGCAGCGCAGACAGGGGGACCTACGAGCAGTACTTC
>many|TRBV6-5|-|TRBJ2-1
CASRPEGSSYNEQFF
TGTGCCAGCAGGCCAGAGGGAAGTTCCTACAATGAGCAGTTCTTC
>few|TRBV29-1|TRBD2|TRBJ2-6
CSVGEGTSGANVLTF
TGCAGCGTTGGGGAGGGTACCTCTGGGGCCAACGTCCTGACTTTC
>many|TRBV7-9|-|TRBJ1-1
CASTFGLMNTEAFF
TGTGCCAGCACCTTCGGGCTAATGAACACTGAAGCTTTCTTT
>many|TRBV12-3/TRBV12-4|-|TRBJ1-1
CASSPLGSDSEAFF
TGTGCCAGCAGCCCTCTAGGGTCGGACTCTGAAGCTTTCTTT
>-|TRBV6-4|TRBD2|TRBJ2-3
CASSEAGGGDTQYF
TGTGCCAGCAGTGAAGCGGGGGGTGGTGATACGCAGTATTTT
>many|TRBV4-1|-|TRBJ2-7
CASSQEGSREQYF
TGCGCCAGCAGCCAAGAAGGGTCCCGCGAGCAGTACTTC
>many|TRBV7-9|-|TRBJ2-3
CASSLLPAAGADTQYF
TGTGCCAGCAGCTTACTCCCGGCCGCGGGTGCAGATACGCAGTATTTT
>many|TRBV21-1|-|TRBJ1-1
CASSRDRDPNTEAFF
TGTGCCAGCAGCAGGGACAGGGACCCGAACACTGAAGCTTTCTTT
>many|TRBV3-1|-|TRBJ2-1
CASSRDLSSYNEQFF
TGTGCCAGCAGCCGGGACCTGAGCTCCTACAATGAGCAGTTCTTC
>many|TRBV19|-|TRBJ1-1
CASSIGRSNTEAFF
TGTGCCAGTAGTATCGGACGGTCGAACACTGAAGCTTTCTTT
>many|TRBV7-6|-|TRBJ2-7
CASSLGGLLNYEQYF
TGTGCCAGCAGCTTAGGTGGCCTTCTGAACTACGAGCAGTACTTC
>many|TRBV30|-|TRBJ1-2
CAWSEGSKGVYGYTF
TGTGCCTGGAGTGAGGGGTCCAAGGGAGTGTATGGCTACACCTTC